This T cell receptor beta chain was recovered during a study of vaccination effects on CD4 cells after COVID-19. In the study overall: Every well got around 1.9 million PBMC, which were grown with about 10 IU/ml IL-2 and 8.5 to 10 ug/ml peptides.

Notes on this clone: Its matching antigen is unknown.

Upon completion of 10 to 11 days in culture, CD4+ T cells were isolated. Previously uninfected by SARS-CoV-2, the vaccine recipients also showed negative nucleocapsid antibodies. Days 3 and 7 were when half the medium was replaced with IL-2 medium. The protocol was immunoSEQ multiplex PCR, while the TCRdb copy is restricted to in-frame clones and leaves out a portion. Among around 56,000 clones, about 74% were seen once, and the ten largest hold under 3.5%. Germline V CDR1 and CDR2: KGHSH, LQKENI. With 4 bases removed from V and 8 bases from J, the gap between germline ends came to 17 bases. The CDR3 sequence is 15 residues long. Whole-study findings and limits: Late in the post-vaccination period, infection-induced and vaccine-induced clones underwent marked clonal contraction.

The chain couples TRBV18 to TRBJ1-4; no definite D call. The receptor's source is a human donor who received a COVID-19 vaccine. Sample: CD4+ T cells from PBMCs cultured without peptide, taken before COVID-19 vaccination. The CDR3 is CASSQMRTSGEKLFF. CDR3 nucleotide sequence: TGTGCCAGCTCACAAATGAGGACGAGTGGGGAAAAACTGTTTTTT.